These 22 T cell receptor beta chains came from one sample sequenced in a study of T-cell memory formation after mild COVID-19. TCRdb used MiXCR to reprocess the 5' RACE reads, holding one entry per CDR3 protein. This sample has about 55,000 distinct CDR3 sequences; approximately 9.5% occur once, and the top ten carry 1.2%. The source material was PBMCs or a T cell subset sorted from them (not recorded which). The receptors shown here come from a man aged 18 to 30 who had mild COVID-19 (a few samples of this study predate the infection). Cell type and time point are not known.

CDR3 sequence: CASSDTSATIRQFF. CDR3 DNA: TGTGCCAGCAGTGACACTAGCGCGACCATAAGGCAGTTCTTC. V is TRBV25-1 and J is TRBJ2-1; 7 positions match TRBD2. Germline V gives CDR1 MGHDK, CDR2 SYGVNS. CDR3 size: 14 residues. V trimming: 3 bases; J trimming: 12 bases; junction bases outside the gene matches: 11.

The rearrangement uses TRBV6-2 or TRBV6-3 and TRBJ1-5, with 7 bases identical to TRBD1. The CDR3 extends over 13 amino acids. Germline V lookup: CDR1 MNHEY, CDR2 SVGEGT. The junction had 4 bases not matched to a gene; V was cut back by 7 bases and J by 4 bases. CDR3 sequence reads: CASTEQGNQPQHF. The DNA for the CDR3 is TGTGCCAGCACTGAACAGGGGAATCAGCCCCAGCATTTT.

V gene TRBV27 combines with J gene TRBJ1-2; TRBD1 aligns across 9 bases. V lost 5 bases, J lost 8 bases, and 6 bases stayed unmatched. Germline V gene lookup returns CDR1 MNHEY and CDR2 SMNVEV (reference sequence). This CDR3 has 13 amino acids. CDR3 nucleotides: TGTGCCAGCAGTCCGGGGACAGGGAACGGCTACACCTTC. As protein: CASSPGTGNGYTF.

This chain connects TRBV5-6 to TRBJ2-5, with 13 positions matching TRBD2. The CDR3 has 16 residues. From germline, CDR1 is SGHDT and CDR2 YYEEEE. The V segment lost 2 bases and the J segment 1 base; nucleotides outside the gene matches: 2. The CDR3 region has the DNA TGTGCCAGCAGCTTACGACTAGCGGGGGGCCAAGAGACCCAGTACTTC. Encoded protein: CASSLRLAGGQETQYF.

CDR3 amino acids: CASSSQGSHLHF. The DNA of the CDR3 is TGTGCCAGCAGTTCACAGGGGAGTCACCTCCACTTT. The chain carries TRBV6-2 or TRBV6-3 and TRBJ1-6; the match to TRBD1 covers 7 bases. CDR3 length: 12 amino acids. Germline CDR1 and CDR2: MNHEY and SVGEGT. V trimming: 4 bases; J trimming: 15 bases; junction bases outside the gene matches: 6.

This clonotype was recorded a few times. For the CDR3, the DNA is TGCGCCAGCAGCCCCCAGGCAGGACTCTCCTACGAGCAGTACTTC. Translation: CASSPQAGLSYEQYF. The chain carries TRBV5-1 and TRBJ2-7; maybe TRBD2 (5 bases). The CDR3 contains 15 residues. Germline CDR1 is SGHRS and CDR2 is YFSETQ. The V end lost 4 bases, the J end lost 0 bases, and 14 bases lay between the germline ends.

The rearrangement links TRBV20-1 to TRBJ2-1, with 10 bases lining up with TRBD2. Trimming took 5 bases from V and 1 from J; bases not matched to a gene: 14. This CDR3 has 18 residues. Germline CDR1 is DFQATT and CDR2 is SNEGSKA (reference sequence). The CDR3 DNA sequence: TGCAGTGCTCCGCTAGCGGGAGCTGCTGGGATGTCCTACAATGAGCAGTTCTTC. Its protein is CSAPLAGAAGMSYNEQFF.

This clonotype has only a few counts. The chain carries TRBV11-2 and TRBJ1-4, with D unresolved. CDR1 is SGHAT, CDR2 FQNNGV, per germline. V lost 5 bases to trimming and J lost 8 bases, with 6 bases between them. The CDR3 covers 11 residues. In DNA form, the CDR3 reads TGTGCCAGCAGCCACGGCGAAAAACTGTTTTTT. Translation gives CASSHGEKLFF. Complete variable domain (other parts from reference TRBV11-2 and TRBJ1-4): EAGVAQSPRYKIIEKRQSVAFWCNPISGHATLYWYQQILGQGPKLLIQFQNNGVVDDSQLPKDRFSAERLKGVDSTLKIQPAKLEDSAVYLCASSHGEKLFFGSGTQLSVL.

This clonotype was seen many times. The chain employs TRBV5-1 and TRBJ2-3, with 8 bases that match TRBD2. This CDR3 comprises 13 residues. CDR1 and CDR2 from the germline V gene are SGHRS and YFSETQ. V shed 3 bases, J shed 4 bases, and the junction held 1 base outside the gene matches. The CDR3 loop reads CASSSGGPDTQYF. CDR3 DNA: TGCGCCAGCAGCTCGGGGGGGCCAGATACGCAGTATTTT.

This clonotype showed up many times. The CDR3 coding sequence is TGTGCCAGCAGCCCGTATGTGAGCAACAATGAGCAGTTCTTC. Protein sequence: CASSPYVSNNEQFF. The J gene is TRBJ2-1, the V gene TRBV7-8, with D uncertain. V lost 5 bases and J lost 5, with 13 bases in between. Germline V gives CDR1 SGHVS, CDR2 FQNEAQ. CDR3 length: 14 amino acids.

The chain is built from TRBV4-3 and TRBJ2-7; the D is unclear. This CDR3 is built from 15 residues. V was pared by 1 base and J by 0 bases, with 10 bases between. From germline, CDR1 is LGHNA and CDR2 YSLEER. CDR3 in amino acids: CASSQVIASSYEQYF. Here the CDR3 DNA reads TGCGCCAGCAGCCAAGTCATCGCCAGCTCCTACGAGCAGTACTTC.

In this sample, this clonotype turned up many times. CDR3 protein: CASSLGRGSSYEQYF. CDR3 in DNA: TGTGCCAGCAGTTTGGGCAGGGGGAGCTCCTACGAGCAGTACTTC. The gene calls are TRBV12-3 or TRBV12-4 and TRBJ2-7; 7 bases agree with TRBD1. With V trimmed by 3 bases and J by 0 bases, 5 bases remained unmatched. The CDR3 spans 15 residues.

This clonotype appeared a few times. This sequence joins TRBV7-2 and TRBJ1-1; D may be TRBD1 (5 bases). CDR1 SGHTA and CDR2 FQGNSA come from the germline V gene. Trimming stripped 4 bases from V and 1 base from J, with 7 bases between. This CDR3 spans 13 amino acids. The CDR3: CASSSGQNTEAFF. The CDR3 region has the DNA TGTGCCAGCAGCTCCGGACAGAACACTGAAGCTTTCTTT.

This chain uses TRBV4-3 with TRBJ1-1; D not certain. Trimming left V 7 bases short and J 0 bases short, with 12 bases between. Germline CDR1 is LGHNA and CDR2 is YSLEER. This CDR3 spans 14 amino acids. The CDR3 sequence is CASTPTPVNTEAFF. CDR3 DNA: TGCGCCAGCACCCCAACCCCGGTGAACACTGAAGCTTTCTTT.

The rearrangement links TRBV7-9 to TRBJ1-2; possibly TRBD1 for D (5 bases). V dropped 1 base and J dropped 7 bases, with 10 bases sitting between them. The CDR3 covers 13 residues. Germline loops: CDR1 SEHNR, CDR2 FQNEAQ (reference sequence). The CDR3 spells CASSLGQGPGYTF. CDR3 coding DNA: TGTGCCAGCAGCTTAGGGCAGGGCCCTGGCTACACCTTC.

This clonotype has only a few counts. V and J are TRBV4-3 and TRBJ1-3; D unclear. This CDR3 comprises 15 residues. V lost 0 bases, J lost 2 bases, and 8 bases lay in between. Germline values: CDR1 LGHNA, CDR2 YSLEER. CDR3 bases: TGCGCCAGCAGCCAAGATCGGGAGCCTGGAAACACCATATATTTT. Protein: CASSQDREPGNTIYF.

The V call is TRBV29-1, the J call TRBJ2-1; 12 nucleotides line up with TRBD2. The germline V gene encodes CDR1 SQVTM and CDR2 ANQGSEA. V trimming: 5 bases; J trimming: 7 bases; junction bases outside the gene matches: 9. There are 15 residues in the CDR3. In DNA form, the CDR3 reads TGCAGCGTTTCCCCTAGCGGGGGGGCCTTTAATGAGCAGTTCTTC. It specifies CSVSPSGGAFNEQFF.

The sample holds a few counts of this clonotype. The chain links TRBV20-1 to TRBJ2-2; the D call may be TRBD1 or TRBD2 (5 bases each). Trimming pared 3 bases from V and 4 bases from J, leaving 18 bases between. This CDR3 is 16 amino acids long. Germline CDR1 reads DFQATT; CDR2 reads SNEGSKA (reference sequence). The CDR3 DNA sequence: TGCAGTGCTAGGGTTAACGGGGCAGGGAGCACCGGGGAGCTGTTTTTT. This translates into CSARVNGAGSTGELFF.

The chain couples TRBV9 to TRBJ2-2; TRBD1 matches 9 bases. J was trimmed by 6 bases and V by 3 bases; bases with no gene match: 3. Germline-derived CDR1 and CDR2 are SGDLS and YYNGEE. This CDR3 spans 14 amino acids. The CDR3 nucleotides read TGTGCCAGCAGCGCGGGACAGGGCCCCGGGGAGCTGTTTTTT. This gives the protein CASSAGQGPGELFF.

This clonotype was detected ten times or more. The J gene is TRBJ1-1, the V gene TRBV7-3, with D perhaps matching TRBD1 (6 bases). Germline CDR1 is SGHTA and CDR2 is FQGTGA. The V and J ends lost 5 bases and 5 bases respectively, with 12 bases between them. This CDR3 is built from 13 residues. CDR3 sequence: CASSQGHQTEAFF. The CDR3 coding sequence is TGTGCCAGCAGCCAGGGACATCAGACTGAAGCTTTCTTT.

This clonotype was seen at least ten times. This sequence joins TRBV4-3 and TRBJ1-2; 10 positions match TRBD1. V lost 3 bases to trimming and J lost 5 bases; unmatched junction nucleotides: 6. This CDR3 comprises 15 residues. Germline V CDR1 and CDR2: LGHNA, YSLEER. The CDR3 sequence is CASSHRTGGGYGYTF. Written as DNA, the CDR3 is TGCGCCAGCAGCCATCGGACAGGGGGTGGTTATGGCTACACCTTC.

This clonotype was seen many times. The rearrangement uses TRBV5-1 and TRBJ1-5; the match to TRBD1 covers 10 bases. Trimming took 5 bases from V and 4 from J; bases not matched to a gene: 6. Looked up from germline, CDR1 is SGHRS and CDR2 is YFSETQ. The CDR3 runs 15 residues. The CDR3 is CASREGTGENQPQHF. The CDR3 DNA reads TGCGCCAGCAGAGAGGGGACAGGGGAAAATCAGCCCCAGCATTTT.